Listed below are T cell receptor beta chains from one sample, sequenced in a study of T cell responses to AZD1222 COVID-19 vaccine. The table came from immunoSEQ multiplex PCR; TCRdb's copy has only in-frame clones and leaves some out. The table shows roughly 96,000 clones, with roughly 90% occurring only once. The sample in question was peripheral blood, obtained on day 0 of AZD1222 vaccination. These TCRs come from an adult in good health. CDR3s include the opening cysteine and the closing phenylalanine or tryptophan. D genes are given only for firm matches. Size is omitted from some rows. Given values are once, few, many or a class for expanded clones.

d_call,v_call,clone_size,j_call,cdr3_nt,cdr3_aa
.,TRBV12-3/TRBV12-4,few,TRBJ2-7,TGTGCCAGCAGTTTGAGTAGGGACCTAAGGTTC,CASSLSRDLRF
.,TRBV28,.,TRBJ2-5,TGTGCCAGCAGTTTGCCCAGGCGAGGGACCCAGTACTTC,CASSLPRRGTQYF
.,TRBV5-4,.,TRBJ2-7,TGTGCCAGCAGCCCGGGAAAGGGGAGATACGAGCAGTACTTC,CASSPGKGRYEQYF
TRBD1,TRBV11-3,.,TRBJ2-1,TGTGCCAGCAGTTCGACCCGGGACAGGGGGCGCAGGAATGAGCAGTTCTTC,CASSSTRDRGRRNEQFF
TRBD2,TRBV15,.,TRBJ2-7,TGTGCCACCAGCGCCCCTATTAGCGGGAGGGCCTACGAGCAGTACTTC,CATSAPISGRAYEQYF
TRBD1,TRBV19,.,TRBJ1-5,TGTGCCAGTAGTAGTACCGGGACAGGGTTGGGGCAGCCCCAGCATTTT,CASSSTGTGLGQPQHF
.,TRBV30,.,TRBJ2-7,TGTGCCTGGAGTGTTAGCCCACTCTACGAGCAGTACTTC,CAWSVSPLYEQYF
.,TRBV6-6,.,TRBJ2-3,TGTGCCAGCAGTTCCCGTGATACGCAGTATTTT,CASSSRDTQYF
TRBD1,TRBV6-2/TRBV6-3,.,TRBJ2-7,TGTGCCAGCAGTTCCGCGCGGACAGGGATAGAGTACGAGCAGTACTTC,CASSSARTGIEYEQYF
.,TRBV12-3/TRBV12-4,.,TRBJ2-1,TGTGCCAGCAGTTTAGGGCCCAAAGAGCAGTTCTTC,CASSLGPKEQFF
TRBD1,TRBV4-1,.,TRBJ2-1,TGCGCCAGCAGCCTACCAGGGGGCGCGGGGCACAATGAGCAGTTCTTC,CASSLPGGAGHNEQFF
TRBD2,TRBV7-2,once,TRBJ2-5,TGTGCCAGCTCCCCTCAGCGGGGGTTCCAAGAGACCCAGTACTTC,CASSPQRGFQETQYF
.,TRBV6-5,.,TRBJ2-7,TGTGCCAGCACCACAGGGAACACCTACGAGCAGTACTTC,CASTTGNTYEQYF
TRBD1,TRBV5-1,.,TRBJ1-1,TGCGCCAGCAGCGTTGGACAGGGAAACACTGAAGCTTTCTTT,CASSVGQGNTEAFF
.,TRBV5-6,.,TRBJ1-6,TGTGCCAGCAGCCCTGGCGTATCACCCCTCCACTTT,CASSPGVSPLHF
TRBD2,TRBV28,.,TRBJ2-7,TGTGCCAGCAGTTCTCCTACTAGCGGGAGTACCTACGAGCAGTACTTC,CASSSPTSGSTYEQYF
.,TRBV28,.,TRBJ1-4,TGTGCCAGCAGCGGTGGGGAAGATGAAAAACTGTTTTTT,CASSGGEDEKLFF
.,TRBV28,once,TRBJ2-1,TGTGCCAGCCGACTAGTAGTCGATGAGCAGTTCTTC,CASRLVVDEQFF
.,TRBV28,.,TRBJ2-1,TGTGCCAGCAGTTTGCCCGGGACTGGCGGGGATGAGCAGTTCTTC,CASSLPGTGGDEQFF
TRBD1,TRBV28,.,TRBJ1-2,TGTGCCAGCAGACCCGGGACAGGGGCTGGCTACACCTTC,CASRPGTGAGYTF
.,TRBV7-2,.,TRBJ2-7,TGTGCCAGCAGCTTAGGCTTCTACGAGCAGTACTTC,CASSLGFYEQYF
.,TRBV5-1,.,TRBJ1-1,TGCGCCAGCGCCCTCACCGGAGACACTGAAGCTTTCTTT,CASALTGDTEAFF
.,TRBV19,once,TRBJ2-5,TGTGCCAGTAGTATGGGGGGAAGCCAAGAGACCCAGTACTTC,CASSMGGSQETQYF
.,TRBV12-3/TRBV12-4,.,TRBJ2-7,TGTGCCAGCAGCCGAGGACGGTACGAGCAGTACTTC,CASSRGRYEQYF
TRBD1,TRBV24-1,.,TRBJ1-2,TGTGCCACCAGTGACACACAGGGGAGAAGCTATGGCTACACCTTC,CATSDTQGRSYGYTF
.,TRBV11-2,.,TRBJ1-1,TGTGCCAGCAGCTACCCCCTGGGGGGCACTGAAGCTTTCTTT,CASSYPLGGTEAFF
.,TRBV9,.,TRBJ2-1,TGTGCCAGCAGCGTAGAAGGGAGAGGAAATGAGCAGTTCTTC,CASSVEGRGNEQFF
.,TRBV20-1,.,TRBJ2-7,TGCAGTGGCCACCCCCTCTACGAGCAGTACTTC,CSGHPLYEQYF
.,TRBV28,.,TRBJ2-7,TGTGCCAGCAGCCTGACAAAGTACGAGCAGTACTTC,CASSLTKYEQYF
.,TRBV30,once,TRBJ2-1,TGTGCCTGGAGCCTCCCGGGTCGAGGAGGGGGGTACAATGAGCAGTTCTTC,CAWSLPGRGGGYNEQFF
.,TRBV4-2,.,TRBJ2-4,TGTGCCAGCAGCCAAGATGCCAGGGCCCTAGCCAAAAACATTCAGTACTTC,CASSQDARALAKNIQYF
.,TRBV4-3,.,TRBJ2-5,TGCGCCAGCAGCCATTCTCGGGCGGATGGCGAGACCCAGTACTTC,CASSHSRADGETQYF
TRBD2,TRBV2,.,TRBJ2-2,TGTGCCAGCAGTGAGTTCCTAGCGGGGAACACCGGGGAGCTGTTTTTT,CASSEFLAGNTGELFF
TRBD1,TRBV2,.,TRBJ1-4,TGTGCCAGCAGTTACTCACAACCTTGGACAGGATCGCGATTGGCTAATGAAAAACTGTTTTTT,CASSYSQPWTGSRLANEKLFF
TRBD2,TRBV9,.,TRBJ2-7,TGTGCCAGCAGCGTGGGCGGGAGGGGGGCCTACGAGCAGTACTTC,CASSVGGRGAYEQYF
.,TRBV28,.,TRBJ2-3,TGTGCCAGCAGCCTTAGGGCGGCTAGGCAGAAGTATTTT,CASSLRAARQKYF
.,TRBV7-3,.,TRBJ2-2,TGTGCCAGCAGCTTGCGGAACACCGGGGAGCTGTTTTTT,CASSLRNTGELFF
.,TRBV30,.,TRBJ2-5,TGTGCCTGGAGTAGCGGCCAAGAGACCCAGTACTTC,CAWSSGQETQYF
.,TRBV7-3,.,TRBJ2-1,TGTGCCAGCAGCCCAAGGGCAGGTGCCTACAATGAGCAGTTCTTC,CASSPRAGAYNEQFF
TRBD1,TRBV4-1,.,TRBJ2-3,TGCGCCAGCAGCCAAGTCGCGCCAGGGGGCCGCCGCACAGATACGCAGTATTTT,CASSQVAPGGRRTDTQYF
TRBD1,TRBV5-1,.,TRBJ1-2,TGCGCCAGCAGCCACGAACCAAGGGGACAGGGGGCCGGTGGCTACACCTTC,CASSHEPRGQGAGGYTF
TRBD1,TRBV11-2,few,TRBJ2-7,TGTGCCAGCAGCCAGAACCGGGACAGCTCCTACGAGCAGTACTTC,CASSQNRDSSYEQYF
TRBD2,TRBV19,.,TRBJ2-1,TGTGCCAGGACACACCCTAATGTTAGCGGGAGGACTATTTACAATGAGCAGTTCTTC,CARTHPNVSGRTIYNEQFF
.,TRBV7-3,.,TRBJ2-3,TGTGCCAGCAGCTTATTTTCCGGGCCCCGGGGAGATACGCAGTATTTT,CASSLFSGPRGDTQYF
TRBD2,TRBV9,.,TRBJ2-7,TGTGCCAGCAGCCCACTCGGGGGGGGATACGAGCAGTACTTC,CASSPLGGGYEQYF
TRBD2,TRBV7-6,once,TRBJ2-3,TGTGCCAGCAGCTTAGCCCCATTAGGGACTAGTCGTGCAGATACGCAGTATTTT,CASSLAPLGTSRADTQYF
.,TRBV28,.,TRBJ1-2,TGTGCCACCCTGAAATCGGCGCAGGGGAACTATGGCTACACCTTC,CATLKSAQGNYGYTF
TRBD1,TRBV28,.,TRBJ1-3,TGTGCCAGCATCGGACAGGGCTCTGGAAACACCATATATTTT,CASIGQGSGNTIYF
TRBD1,TRBV28,.,TRBJ2-3,TGTGCCAGCAGTTTATTGGGACAGGGGCAGTATTTT,CASSLLGQGQYF
.,TRBV28,.,TRBJ2-2,TGTGCCAGCAGTACCCTTGCAGAAGGCCGTGGGACCGGGGAGCTGTTTTTT,CASSTLAEGRGTGELFF
.,TRBV5-6,.,TRBJ2-1,TGTGCCAGCAGCTTGCCAGCGACTGAGCAGTTCTTC,CASSLPATEQFF
TRBD2,TRBV5-1,.,TRBJ2-2,TGCGCCAGCAGCCAAGGACTAGCGGGTCTTAGCCGGGAGCTGTTTTTT,CASSQGLAGLSRELFF
TRBD1,TRBV19,.,TRBJ2-1,TGTGCCAGTAGTTCCGTCCTCCGACAGGGATCGTATGAGCAGTTCTTC,CASSSVLRQGSYEQFF
.,TRBV5-1,.,TRBJ1-1,TGCGCCAGCAGCTTGGACAGGGCCACTGAAGCTTTCTTT,CASSLDRATEAFF
.,TRBV9,few,TRBJ1-2,TGTGCCAGCAGCGTAGACGTGGGGAATACTAACTATGGCTACACCTTC,CASSVDVGNTNYGYTF
.,TRBV4-2,.,TRBJ2-2,TGTGCCAGCAGCCAAGTCGGTAACGGGGAGCTGTTTTTT,CASSQVGNGELFF